This entry lists 7 T cell receptor beta chains sequenced from one sample in a study of early T cells in non-severe SARS-CoV-2 infection. TCRdb itself ran the 5' RACE reads through MiXCR, one entry per CDR3 protein. The repertoire holds tens of thousands of distinct CDR3 sequences, with around 11% as singletons. Sequencing was done on a sample of whole blood. The receptors stem from an adult who was a healthcare worker with PCR-confirmed SARS-CoV-2 infection or an uninfected control (not recorded which).

CDR3 DNA sequence: TGTGCCAGCAGTTTAGCCCAGGGCCGGGCCAACGTCCTGACTTTC. Residues: CASSLAQGRANVLTF. The chain combines TRBV12-3 or TRBV12-4 with TRBJ2-6; a possible D gene is TRBD1 (5 bases). Trimming took 0 bases from V and 5 from J, leaving 8 bases between them. The CDR3 runs 15 residues.

In this sample, this clonotype turned up many times. This chain uses TRBV3-1 with TRBJ2-7; 10 bases agree with TRBD2. The CDR3 runs 14 residues. Germline V gene sequence: CDR1 LGHDT, CDR2 YNNKEL (reference sequence). V dropped 3 bases and J dropped 6; count of bases not matched to a gene: 5. CDR3 amino acids: CASSHPGLASEQYF. CDR3 in DNA: TGTGCCAGCAGCCACCCGGGACTAGCGAGCGAGCAGTACTTC.

This clonotype was observed a few times. CDR3 loop: CATSVTGQPQHF. In DNA form, the CDR3 reads TGTGCCACCTCGGTGACGGGTCAGCCCCAGCATTTT. The rearrangement joins TRBV2 to TRBJ1-5; D unresolved. V was pared by 10 bases and J by 6 bases, with 13 bases between. Germline V gene lookup returns CDR1 SNHLY and CDR2 FYNNEI. The length of the CDR3 is 12 residues.

The chain carries TRBV7-9 and TRBJ2-1, with 14 bases lining up with TRBD2. Looked up from germline, CDR1 is SEHNR and CDR2 is FQNEAQ (reference sequence). The CDR3 has 16 amino acids. V dropped 4 bases and J dropped 7; count of bases not matched to a gene: 6. The CDR3 loop reads CASSSSTSGRGNEQFF. CDR3 coding DNA: TGTGCCAGCAGCTCCTCGACTAGCGGGAGGGGGAATGAGCAGTTCTTC.

This rearrangement joins TRBV7-9 to TRBJ1-1; the D gene is possibly TRBD1 (5 bases). The V gene's germline CDR1 is SEHNR and CDR2 FQNEAQ (reference sequence). Trimming stripped 5 bases from V and 5 bases from J, with 21 bases between. CDR3 length equals 16 residues. The CDR3: CASSPRGQGVKTEAFF. The CDR3 nucleotides read TGTGCCAGCAGCCCCAGAGGCCAGGGTGTTAAGACTGAAGCTTTCTTT.

The chain uses TRBV5-1 and TRBJ1-1; no clear D gene. The CDR3 is made up of 13 amino acids. With 4 bases removed from V and 0 bases from J, the gap between germline ends came to 7 bases. Germline V lookup: CDR1 SGHRS, CDR2 YFSETQ. CDR3 amino acids: CASSTDVNTEAFF. The CDR3 nucleotides read TGCGCCAGCAGCACCGACGTGAACACTGAAGCTTTCTTT.

This clonotype was seen a few times. The chain recombines TRBV6-2 or TRBV6-3 with TRBJ1-1; D is possibly TRBD1 (5 bases). This CDR3 spans 17 amino acids. V was cut by 5 bases and J by 0 bases, with 19 bases left in between. From germline, CDR1 is MNHEY and CDR2 SVGEGT. CDR3 region: CASSTISSGRMNTEAFF. In DNA, the CDR3 is TGTGCCAGCAGTACGATCTCCTCAGGGCGAATGAACACTGAAGCTTTCTTT.